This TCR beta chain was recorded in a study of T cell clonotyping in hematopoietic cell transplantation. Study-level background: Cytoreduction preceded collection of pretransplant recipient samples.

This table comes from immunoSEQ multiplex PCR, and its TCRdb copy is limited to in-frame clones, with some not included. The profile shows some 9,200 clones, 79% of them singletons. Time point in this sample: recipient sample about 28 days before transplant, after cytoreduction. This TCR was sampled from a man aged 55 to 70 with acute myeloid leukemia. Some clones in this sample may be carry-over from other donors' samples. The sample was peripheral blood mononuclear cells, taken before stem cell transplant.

DNA of the CDR3: TGCGCCAGCAGCTTTTACGGGAGCTCCTACAATGAGCAGTTCTTC. It specifies CASSFYGSSYNEQFF. V is TRBV5-1 and J is TRBJ2-1; the D gene is possibly TRBD2 (6 bases). This CDR3 contains 15 residues. Trimming pared 2 bases from V and 0 bases from J, leaving 9 bases between. The germline gives CDR1 SGHRS, CDR2 YFSETQ.